The next 24 T cell receptor beta chains were all read from a single sample in a study of blood T cell repertoires in COVID-19. Sequenced by immunoSEQ multiplex PCR; TCRdb stores in-frame clones only, minus some. Of under 150,000 clones listed, roughly 81% were seen once; the top ten hold 3.4%. The source material was peripheral blood. The receptors here all came from a man aged 40-55 years with acute or convalescent COVID-19.

The rearrangement uses TRBV13 and TRBJ2-7; 7 nucleotides align to TRBD1. The CDR3 contains 13 residues. Trimming removed 5 bases from V and 1 base from J; junction bases left unmatched: 2. Germline loops: CDR1 PRHDT, CDR2 FYEKMQ (reference sequence). Here the CDR3 reads CASSRDSSYEQYF. In DNA, the CDR3 is TGTGCCAGCAGCAGGGACAGTTCCTACGAGCAGTACTTC.

The CDR3 protein is CASSRGTTDEQYF. The DNA of the CDR3 is TGTGCCAGCAGCAGAGGGACTACGGACGAGCAGTACTTC. The J gene is TRBJ2-7, the V gene TRBV7-8; 7 bases match TRBD2. Germline V gene data show CDR1 as SGHVS and CDR2 as FQNEAQ. Trimming removed 5 bases from V and 5 bases from J; junction bases left unmatched: 6. The CDR3 totals 13 residues. Full variable domain (rest looked up from reference TRBV7-8 and TRBJ2-7): GAGVSQSPRYKVAKRGQDVALRCDPISGHVSLFWYQQALGQGPEFLTYFQNEAQLDKSGLPSDRFFAERPEGSVSTLKIQRTQQEDSAVYLCASSRGTTDEQYFGPGTRLTVT.

V is TRBV24-1 and J is TRBJ1-1; D is uncertain. Between the trimmed V and J ends, which lost 6 bases and 1 base, there was a span of 8 bases. There are 13 residues in the CDR3. Germline CDR1 KGHDR, CDR2 SFDVKD. CDR3 sequence reads: CATSSEGNTEAFF. CDR3 coding DNA: TGTGCCACCAGTTCCGAGGGGAACACTGAAGCTTTCTTT.

This clone was picked up one time. The rearrangement joins TRBV19 to TRBJ2-1, with TRBD2 matching over 7 bases. With 6 bases clipped from V and 10 bases from J, the junction kept 12 bases outside the gene matches. The CDR3 covers 14 residues. The germline CDR1 and CDR2 sequences are LNHDA and SQIVND (reference sequence). This CDR3 is CASRRSGDGREQFF. The DNA for the CDR3 is TGTGCCAGTAGAAGGAGCGGGGACGGAAGGGAGCAGTTCTTC.

The sample holds a few counts of this clone. V and J are TRBV10-3 and TRBJ2-7; the D gene is possibly TRBD1 (5 bases). Trimming removed 5 bases from V and 7 bases from J, with 12 bases in between. CDR1 ENHRY and CDR2 SYGVKD come from the germline V gene. There are 12 residues in the CDR3. In DNA form, the CDR3 reads TGTGCCATCAGTCCAGGGCTGAGGGAGCAGTACTTC. Protein product: CAISPGLREQYF.

The chain has TRBV6-4 and TRBJ2-3; D is uncertain. Germline V gene sequence: CDR1 MRHNA, CDR2 SNTAGT. V dropped 4 bases and J dropped 1 base, with 9 bases sitting between them. This CDR3 region has 14 residues. The CDR3 here is CASSAIIGTDTQYF. In DNA, the CDR3 is TGTGCCAGCAGTGCGATCATAGGCACAGATACGCAGTATTTT.

The genes are TRBV6-2 or TRBV6-3 and TRBJ2-1; 10 bases are a match to TRBD2. Germline values: CDR1 MNHEY, CDR2 SVGEGT. The CDR3 loop spans 14 amino acids. The J segment lost 6 bases and the V segment lost 4 bases, leaving 3 bases of the junction unmatched. This CDR3 is CASSSSGGVNEQFF. In DNA, the CDR3 is TGTGCCAGCAGTTCTAGCGGGGGAGTCAATGAGCAGTTCTTC.

V is TRBV5-1 and J is TRBJ1-4; tentatively, D is TRBD1 (6 bases). V lost 4 bases and J 3 bases, leaving 10 bases between the germline ends. CDR3 length: 14 residues. CDR1 is SGHRS and CDR2 is YFSETQ in the germline V gene. CDR3 DNA sequence: TGCGCCAGCAGCGTCAGGGGTTCTAATGAAAAACTGTTTTTT. Protein sequence: CASSVRGSNEKLFF.

The chain is built from TRBV7-2 and TRBJ2-3, with 9 nucleotides matching TRBD2. J gave up 6 bases and V 2 bases, and 3 bases lay outside the gene matches. This CDR3 is built from 14 residues. Germline CDR1 reads SGHTA; CDR2 reads FQGNSA. CDR3 in DNA: TGTGCCAGCAGCTTACCGAGCGGGGGGGATACGCAGTATTTT. Encoded protein: CASSLPSGGDTQYF.

The chain carries TRBV9 and TRBJ2-3, with 7 bases matching TRBD1. V shed 0 bases, J shed 2 bases, and the junction held 3 bases outside the gene matches. The V gene's germline CDR1 is SGDLS and CDR2 YYNGEE. This CDR3 contains 15 residues. The CDR3: CASSVVEGATDTQYF. CDR3 in DNA: TGTGCCAGCAGCGTAGTTGAGGGGGCCACAGATACGCAGTATTTT.

The chain has TRBV7-9 and TRBJ2-1, with 7 bases matching TRBD2. Germline CDR1 is SEHNR and CDR2 is FQNEAQ (reference sequence). Germline trimming cut 5 bases from V and 13 bases from J; bases unmatched to any gene: 11. The CDR3 consists of 13 residues. The CDR3 coding sequence is TGTGCCAGCAGCATCCCTAGCGGCGGAAGTCAGTTCTTC. It is translated as CASSIPSGGSQFF.

V usage is TRBV7-2 and J usage is TRBJ2-5, with a weak D call TRBD2 (5 bases). The CDR3 covers 13 residues. Trimming removed 6 bases at V and 5 bases at J, with 13 bases between. Germline CDR1 SGHTA, CDR2 FQGNSA. The CDR3 here is CASSPSGGETQYF. The CDR3 DNA follows: TGTGCCAGCAGTCCAAGCGGCGGGGAGACCCAGTACTTC.

This clone turned up a few times. The CDR3 bases are TGCAGTGCTAGTCTCGCTAGTGTCGCCGGGGAGCTGTTTTTT. Protein: CSASLASVAGELFF. This sequence joins TRBV20-1 and TRBJ2-2; D uncertain. The CDR3 runs to 14 residues. Germline loops: CDR1 DFQATT, CDR2 SNEGSKA (reference sequence). Between the trimmed V and J ends, which lost 3 bases and 6 bases, there was a span of 14 bases.

V usage is TRBV12-2 and J usage is TRBJ2-7; no check of the table's D call, TRBD1, against the DNA was made. TRBV12-2 is listed as a pseudogene. The CDR3 is 16 residues long. This CDR3 is CASPQRGGQGLREQYF. The CDR3 DNA follows: TGTGCAAGTCCCCAGCGCGGAGGACAGGGGCTCCGGGAGCAGTACTTC.

V and J are TRBV21-1 and TRBJ2-7; the table's D call, TRBD1, was not checked against the DNA. TRBV21-1 is marked as a pseudogene. The CDR3 extends over 16 amino acids. The CDR3 loop reads CASSKVRTAINYEQYF. The DNA of the CDR3 is TGTGCCAGCAGCAAAGTTAGGACAGCAATCAACTACGAGCAGTACTTC.

The J gene is TRBJ2-3, the V gene TRBV30, with TRBD1 identical over 10 bases. The CDR3 spans 16 residues. V lost 2 bases, J lost 3 bases, and 8 bases stayed unmatched. Germline V gene data show CDR1 as GTSNPN and CDR2 as SVGIG (reference sequence). CDR3 protein: CAWSPGGGQGTDTQYF. In DNA form, the CDR3 reads TGTGCCTGGAGTCCAGGCGGGGGACAGGGGACAGATACGCAGTATTTT.

This clone was seen only once. The chain has TRBV12-1 and TRBJ2-7; no check of the table's D call, TRBD2, against the DNA was made. TRBV12-1 is a recognized pseudogene. The CDR3 runs to 10 residues. The CDR3 reads CASSRGEQYF. The CDR3 nucleotides read TGTGCCAGCAGTCGGGGCGAGCAGTACTTC.

This chain connects TRBV27 to TRBJ1-1; D remains ambiguous. CDR1 MNHEY and CDR2 SMNVEV come from the germline V gene (reference sequence). V lost 0 bases to trimming and J lost 5 bases, with 13 bases between them. CDR3 length: 15 residues. The CDR3 region has the DNA TGTGCCAGCAGTTTATCGGCCGGATTGAGGACTGAAGCTTTCTTT. Its protein product is CASSLSAGLRTEAFF.

This clone appeared a single time. This chain connects TRBV27 to TRBJ1-6; D is perhaps TRBD1 (5 bases). The CDR3 has 12 residues. V dropped 7 bases and J dropped 9 bases, with 10 bases sitting between them. CDR1 is MNHEY and CDR2 is SMNVEV in the germline V gene (reference sequence). CDR3 protein: CASKQGGSPLHF. The CDR3 bases are TGTGCCAGCAAGCAGGGCGGTTCACCCCTCCACTTT.

This clone occurred once. This chain joins TRBV4-1 and TRBJ1-5; 7 bases map to TRBD1. Trimming cost V 2 bases and J 5 bases; bases outside gene matches: 3. This CDR3 is 14 amino acids long. Germline V gives CDR1 MGHRA, CDR2 YSYEKL. CDR3 in amino acids: CASSQYDRDQPQHF. The CDR3 coding sequence is TGCGCCAGCAGCCAATATGACAGGGATCAGCCCCAGCATTTT.

The CDR3, as DNA: TGTGCCATCAGTGAACAGCTCTCCTACAATGAGCAGTTCTTC. As protein: CAISEQLSYNEQFF. The chain links TRBV10-3 to TRBJ2-1; the D is unclear. Per the germline V gene, CDR1 is ENHRY and CDR2 is SYGVKD. V was shortened by 3 bases and J by 0 bases, with 6 bases between the two germline ends. The CDR3 length is 14 residues.

The chain combines TRBV5-4 with TRBJ2-3; 9 bases map to TRBD1. Losses at the gene ends were 5 bases for V and 5 bases for J; bases not matched to a gene: 6. The CDR3 covers 14 residues. From germline, CDR1 is SGHNT and CDR2 YYREEE (reference sequence). The CDR3 sequence: CASSPDRGRDTQYF. The CDR3 DNA reads TGTGCCAGCAGTCCGGACAGGGGCCGAGATACGCAGTATTTT. Together with reference TRBV5-4 and TRBJ2-3, the CDR3 gives the full variable domain: ETGVTQSPTHLIKTRGQQVTLRCSSQSGHNTVSWYQQALGQGPQFIFQYYREEENGRGNFPPRFSGLQFPNYSSELNVNALELDDSALYLCASSPDRGRDTQYFGPGTRLTVL.

The V and J genes are TRBV9 and TRBJ2-7; 8 bases map to TRBD1. With 0 bases clipped from V and 0 bases from J, the junction kept 2 bases outside the gene matches. Germline V gives CDR1 SGDLS, CDR2 YYNGEE. The CDR3 is 15 amino acids. CDR3 residues: CASSVGTGGSYEQYF. The CDR3, as DNA: TGTGCCAGCAGCGTAGGAACAGGGGGCTCCTACGAGCAGTACTTC.

The chain uses TRBV5-6 and TRBJ2-7; D is undetermined. Trimming took off 0 bases at V and 3 bases at J, with 7 bases between the two ends. The CDR3 has 13 residues. Germline V CDR1 and CDR2: SGHDT, YYEEEE. CDR3 nucleotides: TGTGCCAGCAGCTTGGGACAACTCTACGAGCAGTACTTC. It encodes CASSLGQLYEQYF.